The 32 T cell receptor beta chains listed next were all sequenced from one sample in a study of T cell repertoires in cytomegalovirus infection. TCRdb reprocessed the reads with MiXCR, giving one entry per CDR3 protein. The sample carries some 200,000 distinct CDR3 sequences, nearly 9.5% recorded once. The sequencing sample was made of PBMCs. These receptors were obtained from a human donor in good health (CMV status not recorded). Some clones in this sample may be carry-over from other donors' samples.

This clonotype was seen at least ten times. The J gene is TRBJ1-1, the V gene TRBV7-9, with a weak D call TRBD1 (5 bases). The CDR3 is made up of 12 amino acids. Trimming shortened V by 8 bases and J by 5 bases, and 12 bases separated the two germline ends. Germline V CDR1 and CDR2: SEHNR, FQNEAQ (reference sequence). This chain's CDR3 is CASFQGDTEAFF. Written as DNA, the CDR3 is TGTGCCAGCTTCCAGGGTGATACTGAAGCTTTCTTT.

Only one count was recorded for this clonotype. A much larger clone lies a single base off, so this may be a read error. CDR3 nucleotide sequence: TGTGCCAGCAGGCCGTGGGAGTTGGGCTACAATGAGCAGTTCTTC. Translating gives CASRPWELGYNEQFF. The chain couples TRBV7-9 to TRBJ2-1; possibly TRBD2 for D (5 bases). Germline loops: CDR1 SEHNR, CDR2 FQNEAQ (reference sequence). V was pared by 6 bases and J by 3 bases, with 15 bases between. The CDR3 contains 15 residues.

This clonotype was observed many times. V and J are TRBV28 and TRBJ2-1, with 11 bases fitting TRBD2. CDR3 length: 17 amino acids. CDR1 MDHEN and CDR2 SYDVKM come from the germline V gene. With 6 bases clipped from V and 5 bases from J, the junction kept 12 bases outside the gene matches. CDR3 coding DNA: TGTGCCAGCAGGCCCACATTCGGGACTAGCGGAAACAATGAGCAGTTCTTC. Protein: CASRPTFGTSGNNEQFF.

This clonotype was counted at least ten times. At one of its ends the junction is not consistent with the germline gene, which may arise from a read error. The chain uses TRBV7-2 and TRBJ2-5; tentatively, D is TRBD2 (6 bases). Per germline, CDR1 SGHTA and CDR2 FQGNSA. This CDR3 region has 15 residues. The chain's CDR3 is CASRLGLIDKETQYF. As DNA, the CDR3 is TGTGCCAGCAGATTAGGACTAATCGATAAAGAGACCCAGTACTTC.

The chain is built from TRBV5-5 and TRBJ2-1; possibly TRBD2 for D (5 bases). The CDR3 consists of 14 residues. Germline V CDR1 and CDR2: SGHKS, YYEKEE (reference sequence). Trimming took off 4 bases at V and 8 bases at J, with 16 bases between the two ends. CDR3 coding DNA: TGTGCCAGCAGCCGAGGGCCTCTGTCCCATGAGCAGTTCTTC. This translates into CASSRGPLSHEQFF.

This clonotype has at least ten counts. The chain couples TRBV7-2 to TRBJ1-6; TRBD1 is a possible D gene (5 bases). CDR3 length equals 15 residues. The germline V and J ends were trimmed by 5 bases and 6 bases, with 14 bases remaining between them. The germline CDR1 and CDR2 sequences are SGHTA and FQGNSA. The CDR3 here is CASSPRVRSNSPLHF. The CDR3 nucleotides read TGTGCCAGCAGCCCCAGGGTAAGAAGTAATTCACCCCTCCACTTT.

This clonotype was detected a few times. In DNA form, the CDR3 reads TGTGCCAGCAGCTTGATGCAAGGAACTAACTATGGCTACACCTTC. Translation: CASSLMQGTNYGYTF. The V call is TRBV5-6, the J call TRBJ1-2; D not resolved. Looked up from germline, CDR1 is SGHDT and CDR2 is YYEEEE. With 1 base removed from V and 0 bases from J, the gap between germline ends came to 10 bases. This CDR3 contains 15 residues.

This clonotype was seen ten or more times. The J gene is TRBJ2-2, the V gene TRBV7-2; 7 nucleotides match TRBD2. The CDR3 is 14 amino acids. The germline gives CDR1 SGHTA, CDR2 FQGNSA. V trimming: 4 bases; J trimming: 6 bases; junction bases outside the gene matches: 5. As DNA, the CDR3 is TGTGCCAGCAGCTCGACTAGCTTCCCCGGGGAGCTGTTTTTT. This sequence encodes CASSSTSFPGELFF.

The rearrangement uses TRBV20-1 and TRBJ2-1; D is perhaps TRBD2 (6 bases). The CDR3 is 14 residues long. Germline-derived CDR1 and CDR2 are DFQATT and SNEGSKA (reference sequence). V lost 0 bases to trimming and J lost 2 bases, with 8 bases between them. The CDR3 is CSAREVAAYNEQFF. The CDR3 bases are TGCAGTGCTAGAGAGGTAGCGGCCTACAATGAGCAGTTCTTC.

This clonotype turned up a few times. The genes are TRBV12-3 or TRBV12-4 and TRBJ1-2; D gene ambiguous. Between the trimmed V and J ends, which lost 6 bases and 0 bases, there was a span of 17 bases. The CDR3 consists of 16 residues. The CDR3 coding sequence is TGTGCCAGCAGCGATGGGTCGGGAAGAACTAACTATGGCTACACCTTC. This encodes CASSDGSGRTNYGYTF.

Only a few counts were recorded for this clonotype. This chain links TRBV12-3 or TRBV12-4 with TRBJ2-5; 8 bases align to TRBD2. The CDR3 has 13 amino acids. With V trimmed by 5 bases and J by 3 bases, 2 bases remained unmatched. The CDR3 DNA reads as TGTGCCAGCAGTGCGCGGGGGGAAGAGACCCAGTACTTC. It is translated as CASSARGEETQYF.

This clonotype was seen ten or more times. The genes are TRBV2 and TRBJ1-6; no clear D gene. This CDR3 spans 16 amino acids. Trimming stripped 8 bases from V and 7 bases from J, with 21 bases between. Per germline, CDR1 SNHLY and CDR2 FYNNEI. The CDR3 DNA follows: TGTGCCAGCCAGCGTTTCCTGGGCCCTGAGAATTCACCCCTCCACTTT. Protein: CASQRFLGPENSPLHF.

This clonotype came up a few times. The chain combines TRBV19 with TRBJ1-5; 10 bases align to TRBD1. This CDR3 contains 15 residues. J lost 7 bases, V lost 7 bases, and 10 bases had no gene match. Germline CDR1 and CDR2: LNHDA and SQIVND (reference sequence). The CDR3 protein is CASTSGTGEWQPQHF. The CDR3 DNA follows: TGTGCCAGTACTTCCGGGACAGGGGAATGGCAGCCCCAGCATTTT.

In its sample, this clonotype was seen many times. The genes are TRBV11-2 and TRBJ2-2; D is perhaps TRBD2 (5 bases). With 4 bases removed from V and 0 bases from J, the gap between germline ends came to 21 bases. Germline loops: CDR1 SGHAT, CDR2 FQNNGV. The CDR3 is 19 residues long. The CDR3 DNA reads TGTGCCAGCAGCTCAATTCGAAGGCGCGGGTACGCGAACACCGGGGAGCTGTTTTTT. It encodes CASSSIRRRGYANTGELFF.

The J gene is TRBJ1-1, the V gene TRBV27; D gene unclear. Trimming cost V 2 bases and J 5 bases, with 12 bases left between them. This CDR3 contains 14 residues. Germline lookup yields CDR1 MNHEY and CDR2 SMNVEV (reference sequence). This chain's CDR3 is CASSLKGGVTEAFF. In DNA, the CDR3 is TGTGCCAGCAGTTTAAAGGGAGGAGTTACTGAAGCTTTCTTT.

This clonotype turned up a few times. The chain links TRBV29-1 to TRBJ2-7, with 7 bases lining up with TRBD1. The CDR3 has 14 residues. The J segment lost 4 bases and the V segment lost 6 bases, leaving 12 bases of the junction unmatched. Germline V gene lookup returns CDR1 SQVTM and CDR2 ANQGSEA. CDR3 nucleotide sequence: TGCAGCGTGTCCGGGACAGCCCCATTATACGAGCAGTACTTC. It specifies CSVSGTAPLYEQYF.

This clonotype was recorded a few times. The genes are TRBV29-1 and TRBJ1-1; a weak D match, TRBD1 (6 bases). The CDR3 has 11 residues. Germline CDR1 SQVTM, CDR2 ANQGSEA. Trimming removed 5 bases from V and 4 bases from J, with 8 bases in between. The CDR3 bases are TGCAGCGTTCCCAGGGGCACTGAAGCTTTCTTT. Encoded protein: CSVPRGTEAFF. Looking up the rest from reference TRBV29-1 and TRBJ1-1 gives the full variable domain: SAVISQKPSRDICQRGTSLTIQCQVDSQVTMMFWYRQQPGQSLTLIATANQGSEATYESGFVIDKFPISRPNLTFSTLTVSNMSPEDSSIYLCSVPRGTEAFFGQGTRLTVV.

This chain uses TRBV19 with TRBJ1-5; D gene uncertain. The CDR3 covers 15 residues. Germline V lookup: CDR1 LNHDA, CDR2 SQIVND (reference sequence). Trimming removed 2 bases at V and 2 bases at J, with 10 bases between. CDR3 protein: CASSIFDVGNQPQHF. In DNA form, the CDR3 reads TGTGCCAGTAGTATATTCGACGTCGGCAATCAGCCCCAGCATTTT.

This clonotype was observed at least ten times. The J gene is TRBJ1-2, the V gene TRBV28, with D unresolved. From germline, CDR1 is MDHEN and CDR2 SYDVKM. The CDR3 covers 16 residues. With 6 bases removed from V and 0 bases from J, the gap between germline ends came to 17 bases. This CDR3 is CASSEVYSQANYGYTF. CDR3 nucleotide sequence: TGTGCCAGCAGCGAAGTATACAGCCAAGCTAACTATGGCTACACCTTC.

This clonotype was detected a few times. The CDR3 is CASSRSFFSQEETQYF. The CDR3 DNA reads TGTGCCAGCAGTAGGTCTTTCTTCAGCCAAGAAGAGACCCAGTACTTC. The chain joins TRBV28 to TRBJ2-5; D is uncertain. V was pared by 5 bases and J by 3 bases, with 19 bases between. Germline-derived CDR1 and CDR2 are MDHEN and SYDVKM. The CDR3 loop spans 16 amino acids.

This clonotype was counted at least ten times. The chain combines TRBV7-2 with TRBJ1-5; the match to TRBD1 covers 7 bases. This CDR3 region has 14 residues. CDR1 and CDR2 from the germline V gene are SGHTA and FQGNSA. With V trimmed by 5 bases and J by 1 base, 2 bases remained unmatched. The CDR3 nucleotides are TGTGCCAGCAGCCTGGGACAGAGCAATCAGCCCCAGCATTTT. Its protein product is CASSLGQSNQPQHF.

The chain recombines TRBV30 with TRBJ2-2; D gene unclear. This CDR3 spans 14 amino acids. The V and J ends lost 0 bases and 4 bases respectively, with 9 bases between them. Germline V gives CDR1 GTSNPN, CDR2 SVGIG (reference sequence). The CDR3 loop reads CAWSVLDSTGELFF. DNA for the CDR3: TGTGCCTGGAGTGTACTGGATTCCACCGGGGAGCTGTTTTTT. The whole variable domain, filled in from reference TRBV30 and TRBJ2-2, reads SQTIHQWPATLVQPVGSPLSLECTVEGTSNPNLYWYRQAAGRGLQLLFYSVGIGQISSEVPQNLSASRPQDRQFILSSKKLLLSDSGFYLCAWSVLDSTGELFFGEGSRLTVL.

This clonotype occurred a few times. The chain combines TRBV29-1 with TRBJ1-4; 11 nucleotides line up with TRBD1. CDR3 length equals 13 residues. The germline CDR1 and CDR2 sequences are SQVTM and ANQGSEA. V was clipped by 6 bases and J by 7 bases; unmatched bases: 4. This chain's CDR3 is CSVRTGGREKLFF. CDR3 coding DNA: TGCAGCGTGCGGACAGGGGGCCGTGAAAAACTGTTTTTT.

This clonotype was found many times. This chain uses TRBV28 with TRBJ1-1; 8 bases agree with TRBD1. V lost 7 bases and J lost 3; bases outside the gene matches: 4. Germline values: CDR1 MDHEN, CDR2 SYDVKM. The length of the CDR3 is 13 residues. The CDR3: CASNAGGYTEAFF. The CDR3 DNA is TGTGCCAGCAATGCAGGGGGCTACACTGAAGCTTTCTTT.

V usage is TRBV12-3 or TRBV12-4 and J usage is TRBJ2-7; D might be TRBD1 (5 bases). The CDR3 is 11 amino acids. V was pared by 5 bases and J by 5 bases, with 7 bases between. CDR3 in DNA: TGTGCCAGCAGTCGACAGAACGAGCAGTACTTC. It is translated as CASSRQNEQYF.

This CDR3 is CASSSGWGYTF. The CDR3 DNA is TGTGCCAGCAGTTCAGGTTGGGGCTACACCTTC. The gene calls are TRBV12-3 or TRBV12-4 and TRBJ1-2, with D hard to call. CDR3 size: 11 residues. With 4 bases removed from V and 8 bases from J, the gap between germline ends came to 8 bases.

This clonotype came up many times. The chain recombines TRBV7-8 with TRBJ2-5, with TRBD1 matching over 7 bases. Germline V gene lookup returns CDR1 SGHVS and CDR2 FQNEAQ. With V trimmed by 5 bases and J by 1 base, 19 bases remained unmatched. CDR3 length: 19 residues. The CDR3 spells CASSPLRLNRGRSQETQYF. The CDR3 coding sequence is TGTGCCAGCAGCCCACTGCGATTAAACAGGGGACGTTCCCAAGAGACCCAGTACTTC.

This clonotype has ten or more counts. The rearrangement joins TRBV6-2 or TRBV6-3 to TRBJ2-7; TRBD2 is a possible D gene (6 bases). Germline CDR1 is MNHEY and CDR2 is SVGEGT. V lost 7 bases and J 3 bases, leaving 13 bases between the germline ends. The CDR3 covers 13 residues. CDR3: CASTRGGIYEQYF. The DNA of the CDR3 is TGTGCCAGCACCCGTGGGGGGATCTACGAGCAGTACTTC.

The rearrangement joins TRBV11-2 to TRBJ2-5, with D unclear. The CDR3 consists of 13 residues. CDR1 is SGHAT, CDR2 FQNNGV, per germline. Trimming took 0 bases from V and 5 from J, leaving 7 bases between them. In DNA, the CDR3 is TGTGCCAGCAGCTTAGATGGTTGGGAGACCCAGTACTTC. It specifies CASSLDGWETQYF.

This clonotype has a count of ten or more. V usage is TRBV19 and J usage is TRBJ2-5; D may correspond to TRBD1 or TRBD2 (5 bases each). The germline V gene has CDR1 LNHDA and CDR2 SQIVND (reference sequence). This CDR3 spans 14 amino acids. The V end was cut by 9 bases, the J end by 5 bases, with 19 bases between. As DNA, the CDR3 is TGTGCCAGCACCTCCGGGGACGTGGCGGAGACCCAGTACTTC. Protein product: CASTSGDVAETQYF.

This clonotype showed up many times. This rearrangement joins TRBV6-1 to TRBJ1-1; possibly TRBD1 for D (6 bases). The CDR3 consists of 11 residues. Germline V gene lookup returns CDR1 MNHNS and CDR2 SASEGT. V was cut by 8 bases and J by 4 bases, with 8 bases left in between. The DNA of the CDR3 is TGTGCCAGCGGACAGACCACTGAAGCTTTCTTT. Its protein is CASGQTTEAFF.

This clonotype was seen ten or more times. V usage is TRBV7-8 and J usage is TRBJ2-1; a weak D match, TRBD2 (6 bases). V lost 4 bases to trimming and J lost 6 bases, with 25 bases between them. This CDR3 spans 18 amino acids. From germline, CDR1 is SGHVS and CDR2 FQNEAQ. CDR3 loop: CASSSTGVREAGGNEQFF. The CDR3 nucleotides are TGTGCCAGCAGCTCCACTGGGGTCAGGGAAGCGGGTGGCAATGAGCAGTTCTTC.